One sample yielded the 9 T cell receptor beta chains listed below, sequenced in a study of CD8 T cells in ankylosing spondylitis. Each CDR3 protein gets one entry after TCRdb re-called the 5' RACE reads with MiXCR. This sample carries approximately 220,000 distinct CDR3 sequences, about 10% of them seen once, and the ten largest clones take about a fifth. Sequenced material: blood, either unsorted or a sorted T cell fraction (not recorded which). The origin of the receptors is a male donor with ankylosing spondylitis or in good health (not recorded which).

This clonotype was recorded at least ten times. This chain uses TRBV11-2 with TRBJ2-2, with a weak D call TRBD2 (6 bases). V gave up 5 bases and J gave up 3 bases, with 22 bases separating them. The germline CDR1 and CDR2 sequences are SGHAT and FQNNGV. The CDR3 is made up of 18 amino acids. This chain's CDR3 is CASSPHEGRRGDTGELFF. The CDR3 DNA reads as TGTGCCAGCAGCCCACACGAGGGCCGGAGGGGTGACACCGGGGAGCTGTTTTTT.

V gene TRBV7-9 combines with J gene TRBJ1-2, with TRBD1 identical over 7 bases. Germline V lookup: CDR1 SEHNR, CDR2 FQNEAQ (reference sequence). Trimming took 6 bases from V and 4 from J; bases not matched to a gene: 11. The CDR3 totals 15 residues. CDR3 residues: CASSYAIDRVYGYTF. DNA for the CDR3: TGTGCCAGCAGTTACGCGATAGACAGGGTCTATGGCTACACCTTC.

This clonotype occurred many times. The chain couples TRBV7-2 to TRBJ2-5; 8 nucleotides align to TRBD1. This CDR3 has 17 amino acids. Trimming took 5 bases from V and 2 from J; bases not matched to a gene: 13. In germline, CDR1 is SGHTA, CDR2 FQGNSA. The chain's CDR3 is CASSPRDRNWGQETQYF. CDR3 in DNA: TGTGCCAGCAGCCCCCGGGACAGGAATTGGGGGCAAGAGACCCAGTACTTC.

In this sample, this clonotype turned up many times. The rearrangement joins TRBV7-9 to TRBJ2-3; D not resolved. Germline V gives CDR1 SEHNR, CDR2 FQNEAQ (reference sequence). CDR3 length: 15 residues. Trimming removed 8 bases at V and 0 bases at J, with 15 bases between. The CDR3 here is CASVGRQSSTDTQYF. The CDR3 DNA is TGTGCCAGCGTCGGCCGGCAGTCAAGCACAGATACGCAGTATTTT.

A few counts support this clonotype. The J gene is TRBJ2-1, the V gene TRBV11-2; no firm D call. Germline-derived CDR1 and CDR2 are SGHAT and FQNNGV. The CDR3 extends over 14 amino acids. V lost 0 bases, J lost 7 bases, and 10 bases lay in between. The CDR3 loop reads CASSLDFDRNEQFF. As DNA, the CDR3 is TGTGCCAGCAGCTTAGATTTCGACCGGAATGAGCAGTTCTTC.

This clonotype was found many times. This CDR3 reads CASPTWRGLGGVDTQYF. The CDR3 DNA follows: TGTGCCAGCCCCACCTGGCGGGGGCTAGGGGGGGTAGATACGCAGTATTTT. This chain joins TRBV5-8 and TRBJ2-3; weak D call: TRBD2 (7 bases). The CDR3 is 17 residues long. The V and J ends lost 7 bases and 5 bases respectively, with 26 bases between them. Per germline, CDR1 SGHTS and CDR2 YDEGEE.

This chain connects TRBV19 to TRBJ2-3; possible D gene TRBD1, 5 bases. There are 14 residues in the CDR3. With 3 bases removed from V and 5 bases from J, the gap between germline ends came to 12 bases. The germline V gene has CDR1 LNHDA and CDR2 SQIVND (reference sequence). CDR3 residues: CASSMGHAEDTQYF. The CDR3 coding sequence is TGTGCCAGTAGTATGGGGCACGCTGAAGATACGCAGTATTTT.

This clonotype has at least ten counts. V usage is TRBV7-3 and J usage is TRBJ2-1; 11 bases are a match to TRBD2. J gave up 7 bases and V 4 bases, and 12 bases lay outside the gene matches. CDR1 is SGHTA, CDR2 FQGTGA, per germline. The CDR3 runs 17 residues. This CDR3 reads CASSSVPGLAVVNEQFF. The DNA for the CDR3 is TGTGCCAGCAGCTCCGTTCCGGGACTAGCGGTGGTTAATGAGCAGTTCTTC.

The gene calls are TRBV11-2 and TRBJ2-7; 12 bases map to TRBD1. The V gene's germline CDR1 is SGHAT and CDR2 FQNNGV. The CDR3 length is 17 residues. Trimming removed 1 base from V and 5 bases from J; junction bases left unmatched: 9. CDR3 nucleotides: TGTGCCAGCAGCTTAGGCCCGGGGGGACAGGGGGCCCACGAGCAGTACTTC. Its translation is CASSLGPGGQGAHEQYF.